These 9 T cell receptor beta chains originate from one sample sequenced in a study of cytomegalovirus exposure and HLA in healthy donors. The PCR made use of 60 Vbeta and 13 Jbeta primers. Data came from immunoSEQ multiplex PCR; TCRdb stores just in-frame clones and leaves some out. The sample lists 200,000 to 250,000 clones; more than 60% were seen once. The sequenced sample consisted of PBMCs. The receptors stem from a woman in her sixties in good health and CMV-seropositive.

The rearrangement links TRBV28 to TRBJ1-5, with 10 bases fitting TRBD1. J lost 4 bases, V lost 6 bases, and 9 bases had no gene match. The CDR3 is 16 amino acids. CDR1 and CDR2 (germline): MDHEN, SYDVKM. The CDR3 DNA follows: TGTGCCAGCAGCCCTCTGTGGGACAGGGGAAATCAGCCCCAGCATTTT. Translated: CASSPLWDRGNQPQHF.

As concerns this clone: Other DNA sequences of this sample code for an identical CDR3. J is TRBJ1-5 and V is TRBV18, with a tentative D call TRBD1 (6 bases). Germline values: CDR1 KGHSH, CDR2 LQKENI. The CDR3 consists of 14 residues. Trimming took off 1 base at V and 5 bases at J, with 9 bases between the two ends. DNA for the CDR3: TGTGCCAGCTCACCACGGGACACAGATCAGCCCCAGCATTTT. Amino acids: CASSPRDTDQPQHF.

V is TRBV2 and J is TRBJ2-7; no clear D. With 6 bases removed from V and 3 bases from J, the gap between germline ends came to 6 bases. This CDR3 has 11 amino acids. The germline CDR1 and CDR2 sequences are SNHLY and FYNNEI. In DNA form, the CDR3 reads TGTGCCAGCAGCCCTTACTACGAGCAGTACTTC. Its protein product is CASSPYYEQYF.

V gene TRBV5-1 combines with J gene TRBJ2-5, with 8 positions matching TRBD1. Trimming took 1 base from V and 4 from J; bases not matched to a gene: 9. The CDR3 contains 16 residues. The germline V gene has CDR1 SGHRS and CDR2 YFSETQ. CDR3: CASSLSQGALIETQYF. In DNA form, the CDR3 reads TGCGCCAGCAGCTTGTCGCAGGGGGCGTTGATAGAGACCCAGTACTTC.

J is TRBJ2-7 and V is TRBV19; TRBD1 matches 9 bases. V shed 8 bases and J 4 bases; nucleotides not matched to a gene: 12. The CDR3 is made up of 15 amino acids. The germline V gene encodes CDR1 LNHDA and CDR2 SQIVND (reference sequence). In nucleotides, the CDR3 is TGTGCCAGTTCCCCCACACAGGGGGCTGGGTACGAGCAGTACTTC. Translation: CASSPTQGAGYEQYF. The variable domain in full, with the rest retrieved from reference TRBV19 and TRBJ2-7, is DGGITQSPKYLFRKEGQNVTLSCEQNLNHDAMYWYRQDPGQGLRLIYYSQIVNDFQKGDIAEGYSVSREKKESFPLTVTSAQKNPTAFYLCASSPTQGAGYEQYFGPGTRLTVT.

This chain joins TRBV5-6 and TRBJ2-2; D gene unclear. The CDR3 consists of 17 residues. Trimming removed 1 base from V and 0 bases from J, with 13 bases in between. The V gene's germline CDR1 is SGHDT and CDR2 YYEEEE. This chain's CDR3 is CASSLIIGLANTGELFF. CDR3 DNA: TGTGCCAGCAGCTTGATAATTGGCCTAGCGAACACCGGGGAGCTGTTTTTT. The full variable domain, with the rest looked up from reference TRBV5-6 and TRBJ2-2, is DAGVTQSPTHLIKTRGQQVTLRCSPKSGHDTVSWYQQALGQGPQFIFQYYEEEERQRGNFPDRFSGHQFPNYSSELNVNALLLGDSALYLCASSLIIGLANTGELFFGEGSRLTVL.

The V call is TRBV5-1, the J call TRBJ1-1, with D perhaps TRBD1 (6 bases). The CDR3 is made up of 15 amino acids. CDR1 and CDR2 from the germline V gene are SGHRS and YFSETQ. V was cut by 0 bases and J by 3 bases, with 12 bases left in between. CDR3 amino acids: CASSLERGMYTEAFF. The CDR3 bases are TGCGCCAGCAGCTTGGAAAGGGGGATGTACACTGAAGCTTTCTTT.

CDR3 loop: CASSFGDNSPGELFF. The DNA for the CDR3 is TGTGCCAGCAGCTTTGGGGACAATTCGCCCGGGGAGCTGTTTTTT. The chain is built from TRBV7-9 and TRBJ2-2; a weak D match, TRBD1 (6 bases). V was pared by 3 bases and J by 6 bases, with 14 bases between. Germline values: CDR1 SEHNR, CDR2 FQNEAQ (reference sequence). The CDR3 spans 15 residues.

This clone appeared a single time. The gene calls are TRBV19 and TRBJ2-7; TRBD2 is a possible D gene (5 bases). Germline lookup yields CDR1 LNHDA and CDR2 SQIVND (reference sequence). The V end lost 4 bases, the J end lost 3 bases, and 16 bases lay between the germline ends. The CDR3 runs 15 residues. CDR3 residues: CASSSGPASFYEQYF. The CDR3 coding sequence is TGTGCCAGTAGTAGCGGGCCCGCCTCCTTCTACGAGCAGTACTTC.